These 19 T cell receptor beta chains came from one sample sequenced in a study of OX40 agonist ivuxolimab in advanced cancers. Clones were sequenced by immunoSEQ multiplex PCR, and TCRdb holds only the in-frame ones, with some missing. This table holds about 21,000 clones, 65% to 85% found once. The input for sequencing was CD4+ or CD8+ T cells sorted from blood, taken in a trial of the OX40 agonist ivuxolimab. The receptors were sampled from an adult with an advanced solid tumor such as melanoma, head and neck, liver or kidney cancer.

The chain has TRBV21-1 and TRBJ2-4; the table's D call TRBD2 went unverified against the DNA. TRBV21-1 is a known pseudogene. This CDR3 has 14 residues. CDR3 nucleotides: TGTGCCAGAGGACTCCCGGAGGCCAAAAACATTCAGTACTTC. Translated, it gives CARGLPEAKNIQYF.

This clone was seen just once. The CDR3 DNA follows: TGTGCCAGCAGTTTAACAGGATACACAGATACGCAGTATTTT. Translated: CASSLTGYTDTQYF. The genes are TRBV27 and TRBJ2-3, with D perhaps matching TRBD1 (5 bases). The germline CDR1 and CDR2 sequences are MNHEY and SMNVEV (reference sequence). Trimming pared 2 bases from V and 2 bases from J, leaving 8 bases between. The CDR3 consists of 14 residues.

The CDR3 protein is CASSRTGIASYEQYF. The CDR3 DNA sequence: TGTGCCAGCAGTAGAACAGGGATAGCCTCCTACGAGCAGTACTTC. The chain joins TRBV28 to TRBJ2-7, with D maybe TRBD1 (6 bases). This CDR3 comprises 15 residues. Trimming removed 5 bases at V and 0 bases at J, with 14 bases between. CDR1 MDHEN and CDR2 SYDVKM come from the germline V gene. The full variable domain, in which reference TRBV28 and TRBJ2-7 provide the parts outside the CDR3, is DVKVTQSSRYLVKRTGEKVFLECVQDMDHENMFWYRQDPGLGLRLIYFSYDVKMKEKGDIPEGYSVSREKKERFSLILESASTNQTSMYLCASSRTGIASYEQYFGPGTRLTVT.

The CDR3 spells CASSRTSGRAGEQYF. The CDR3 DNA sequence: TGTGCCAGCAGCCGGACTAGCGGGAGGGCCGGGGAGCAGTACTTC. V usage is TRBV27 and J usage is TRBJ2-7, with 15 bases aligning to TRBD2. The CDR3 spans 15 residues. The J segment lost 7 bases and the V segment lost 6 bases, leaving 7 bases of the junction unmatched. Germline-derived CDR1 and CDR2 are MNHEY and SMNVEV (reference sequence).

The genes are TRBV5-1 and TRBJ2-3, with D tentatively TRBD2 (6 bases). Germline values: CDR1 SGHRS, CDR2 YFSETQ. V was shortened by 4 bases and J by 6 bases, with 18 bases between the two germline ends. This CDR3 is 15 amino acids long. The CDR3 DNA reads TGCGCCAGCAGCAAGACTAGGTCCCCTGTTGATACGCAGTATTTT. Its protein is CASSKTRSPVDTQYF.

CDR3 protein: CASGWGTEAFF. CDR3 sequence (DNA): TGTGCCAGCGGTTGGGGAACTGAAGCTTTCTTT. The V gene is TRBV27, the J gene TRBJ1-1; unclear D gene. Germline-derived CDR1 and CDR2 are MNHEY and SMNVEV (reference sequence). The CDR3 spans 11 residues. Between the trimmed V and J ends, which lost 8 bases and 5 bases, there was a span of 9 bases.

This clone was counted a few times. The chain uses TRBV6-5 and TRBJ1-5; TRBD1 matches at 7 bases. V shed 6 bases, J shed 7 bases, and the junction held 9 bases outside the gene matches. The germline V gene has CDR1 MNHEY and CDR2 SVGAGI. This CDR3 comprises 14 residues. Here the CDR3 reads CASRSQGMGQPQHF. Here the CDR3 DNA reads TGTGCCAGCAGGTCACAGGGGATGGGGCAGCCCCAGCATTTT.

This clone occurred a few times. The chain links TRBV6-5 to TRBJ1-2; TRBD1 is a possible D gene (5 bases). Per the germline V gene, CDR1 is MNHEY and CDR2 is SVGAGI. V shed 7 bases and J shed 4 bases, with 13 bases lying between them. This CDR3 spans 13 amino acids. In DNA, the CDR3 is TGTGCCAGCACAGGGAGAGGGTCCTATGGCTACACCTTC. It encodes CASTGRGSYGYTF.

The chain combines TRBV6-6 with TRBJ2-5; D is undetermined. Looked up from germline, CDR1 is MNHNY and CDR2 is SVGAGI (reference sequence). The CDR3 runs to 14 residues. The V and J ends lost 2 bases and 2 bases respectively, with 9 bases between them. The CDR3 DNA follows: TGTGCCAGCAGTTACAGCAGGCTACAAGAGACCCAGTACTTC. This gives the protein CASSYSRLQETQYF.

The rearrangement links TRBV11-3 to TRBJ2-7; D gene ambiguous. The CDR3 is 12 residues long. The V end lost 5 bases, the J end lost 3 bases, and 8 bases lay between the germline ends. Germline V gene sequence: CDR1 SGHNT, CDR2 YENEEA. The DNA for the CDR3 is TGTGCCAGCAGCGATGGTTACTACGAGCAGTACTTC. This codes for CASSDGYYEQYF.

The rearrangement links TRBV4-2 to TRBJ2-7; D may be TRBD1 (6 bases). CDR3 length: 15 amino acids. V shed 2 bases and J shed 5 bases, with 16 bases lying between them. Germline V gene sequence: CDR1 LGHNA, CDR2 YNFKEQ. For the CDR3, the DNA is TGTGCCAGCAGCCAATCTTTGCAGGGGAACGACGAGCAGTACTTC. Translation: CASSQSLQGNDEQYF.

CDR3 sequence: CASSWDSSSPGNTIYF. CDR3 sequence (DNA): TGTGCCAGCAGTTGGGACAGCTCAAGCCCGGGAAACACCATATATTTT. The V and J genes are TRBV6-5 and TRBJ1-3; 7 positions match TRBD1. J was trimmed by 4 bases and V by 4 bases; bases with no gene match: 10. Germline loops: CDR1 MNHEY, CDR2 SVGAGI. The CDR3 has 16 amino acids.

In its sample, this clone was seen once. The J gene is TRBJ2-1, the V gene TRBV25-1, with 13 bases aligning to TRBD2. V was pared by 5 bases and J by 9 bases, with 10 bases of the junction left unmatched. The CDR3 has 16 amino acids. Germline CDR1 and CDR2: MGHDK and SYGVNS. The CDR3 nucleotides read TGTGCCAGCAGTAGGCCCGGGACTAGCGGGAAGGGTGAGCAGTTCTTC. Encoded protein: CASSRPGTSGKGEQFF.

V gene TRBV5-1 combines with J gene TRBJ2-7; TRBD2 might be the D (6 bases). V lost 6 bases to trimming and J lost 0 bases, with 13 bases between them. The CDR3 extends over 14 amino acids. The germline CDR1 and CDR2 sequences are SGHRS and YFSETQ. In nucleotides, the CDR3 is TGCGCCAGCATCCGGGACTCCAACTCCTACGAGCAGTACTTC. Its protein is CASIRDSNSYEQYF.

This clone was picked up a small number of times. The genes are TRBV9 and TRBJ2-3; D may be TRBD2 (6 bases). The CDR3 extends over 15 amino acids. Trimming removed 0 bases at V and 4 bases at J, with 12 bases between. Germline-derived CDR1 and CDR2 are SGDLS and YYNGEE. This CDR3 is CASSVAGAGPDTQYF. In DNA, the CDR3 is TGTGCCAGCAGCGTAGCTGGAGCGGGCCCAGATACGCAGTATTTT.

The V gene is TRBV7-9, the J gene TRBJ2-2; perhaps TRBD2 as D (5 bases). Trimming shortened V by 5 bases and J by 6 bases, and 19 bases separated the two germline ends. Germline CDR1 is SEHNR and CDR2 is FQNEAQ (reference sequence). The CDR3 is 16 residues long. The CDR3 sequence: CASSKPRVGESGELFF. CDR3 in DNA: TGTGCCAGCAGCAAACCGAGGGTGGGAGAATCCGGGGAGCTGTTTTTT.

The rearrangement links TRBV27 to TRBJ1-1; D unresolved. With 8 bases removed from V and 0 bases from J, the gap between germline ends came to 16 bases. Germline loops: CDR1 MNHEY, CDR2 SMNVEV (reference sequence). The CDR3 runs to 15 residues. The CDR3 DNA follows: TGTGCCAGCGCCCTAGTTGGGTTCTTGAACACTGAAGCTTTCTTT. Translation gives CASALVGFLNTEAFF.

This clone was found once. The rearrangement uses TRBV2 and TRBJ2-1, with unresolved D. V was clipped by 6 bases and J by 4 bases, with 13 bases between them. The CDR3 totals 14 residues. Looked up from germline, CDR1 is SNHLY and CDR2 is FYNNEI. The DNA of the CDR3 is TGTGCCAGCAGAGCTCCTGACACATACAATGAGCAGTTCTTC. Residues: CASRAPDTYNEQFF.

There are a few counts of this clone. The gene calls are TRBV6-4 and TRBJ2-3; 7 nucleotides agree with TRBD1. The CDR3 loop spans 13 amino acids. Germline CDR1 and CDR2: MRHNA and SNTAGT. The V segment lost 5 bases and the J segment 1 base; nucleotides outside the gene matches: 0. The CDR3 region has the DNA TGTGCCAGCAGTCAGGGGGGCACAGATACGCAGTATTTT. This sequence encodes CASSQGGTDTQYF.